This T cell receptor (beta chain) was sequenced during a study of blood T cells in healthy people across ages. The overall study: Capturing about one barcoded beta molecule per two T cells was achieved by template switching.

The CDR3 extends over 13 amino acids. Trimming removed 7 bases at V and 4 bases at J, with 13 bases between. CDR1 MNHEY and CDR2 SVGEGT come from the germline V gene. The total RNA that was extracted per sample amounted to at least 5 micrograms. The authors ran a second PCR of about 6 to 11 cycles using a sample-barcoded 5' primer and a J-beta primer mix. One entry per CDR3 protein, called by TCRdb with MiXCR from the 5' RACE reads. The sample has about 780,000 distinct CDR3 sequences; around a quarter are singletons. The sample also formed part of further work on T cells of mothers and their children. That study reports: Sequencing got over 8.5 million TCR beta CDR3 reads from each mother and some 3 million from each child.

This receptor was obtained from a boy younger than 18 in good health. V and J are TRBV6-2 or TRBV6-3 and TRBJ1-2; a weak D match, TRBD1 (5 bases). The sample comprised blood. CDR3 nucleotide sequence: TGTGCCAGCAACGCTCGTGGGACCTATGGCTACACCTTC. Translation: CASNARGTYGYTF.